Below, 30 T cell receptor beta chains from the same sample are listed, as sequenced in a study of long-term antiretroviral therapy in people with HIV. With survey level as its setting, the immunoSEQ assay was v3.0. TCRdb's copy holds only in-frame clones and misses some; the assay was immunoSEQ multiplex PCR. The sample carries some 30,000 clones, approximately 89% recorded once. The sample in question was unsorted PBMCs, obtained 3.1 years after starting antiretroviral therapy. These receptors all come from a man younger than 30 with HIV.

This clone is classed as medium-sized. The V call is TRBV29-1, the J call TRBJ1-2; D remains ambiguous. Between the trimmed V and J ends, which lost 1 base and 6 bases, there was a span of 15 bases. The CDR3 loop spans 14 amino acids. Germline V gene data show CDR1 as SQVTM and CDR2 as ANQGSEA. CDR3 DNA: TGCAGCGTTGAAGGCGGCAGTTGGACTAATGGCTACACCTTC. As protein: CSVEGGSWTNGYTF.

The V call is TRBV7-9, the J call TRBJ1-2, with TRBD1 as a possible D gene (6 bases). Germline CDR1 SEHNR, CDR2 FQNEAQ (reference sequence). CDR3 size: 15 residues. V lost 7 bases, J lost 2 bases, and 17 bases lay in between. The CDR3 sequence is CASTSQRDMNYGYTF. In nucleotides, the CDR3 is TGTGCCAGCACCTCCCAACGGGACATGAACTATGGCTACACCTTC.

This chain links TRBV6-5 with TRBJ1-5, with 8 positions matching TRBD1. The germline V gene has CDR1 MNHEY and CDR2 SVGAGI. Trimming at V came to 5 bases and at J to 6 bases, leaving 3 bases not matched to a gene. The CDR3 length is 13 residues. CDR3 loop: CASSRQGFQPQHF. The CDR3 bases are TGTGCCAGCAGTCGACAGGGGTTTCAGCCCCAGCATTTT.

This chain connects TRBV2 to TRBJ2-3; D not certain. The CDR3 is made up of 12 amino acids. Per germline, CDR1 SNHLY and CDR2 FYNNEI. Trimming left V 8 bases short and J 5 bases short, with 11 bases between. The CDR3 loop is CASVASQDTQYF. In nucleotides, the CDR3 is TGTGCCAGCGTCGCTAGTCAAGATACGCAGTATTTT.

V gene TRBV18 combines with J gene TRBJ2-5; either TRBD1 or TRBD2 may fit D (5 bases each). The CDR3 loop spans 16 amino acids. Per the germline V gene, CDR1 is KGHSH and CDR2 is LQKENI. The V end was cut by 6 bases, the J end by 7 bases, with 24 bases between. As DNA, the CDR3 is TGTGCCAGCTCCTTGTCAGTAGGGACGGCCGCTTGGACCCAGTACTTC. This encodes CASSLSVGTAAWTQYF.

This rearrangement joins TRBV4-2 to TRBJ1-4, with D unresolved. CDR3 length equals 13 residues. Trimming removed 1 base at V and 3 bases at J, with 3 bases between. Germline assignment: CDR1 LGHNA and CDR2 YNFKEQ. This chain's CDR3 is CASSQAPNEKLFF. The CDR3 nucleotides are TGTGCCAGCAGCCAAGCCCCTAATGAAAAACTGTTTTTT.

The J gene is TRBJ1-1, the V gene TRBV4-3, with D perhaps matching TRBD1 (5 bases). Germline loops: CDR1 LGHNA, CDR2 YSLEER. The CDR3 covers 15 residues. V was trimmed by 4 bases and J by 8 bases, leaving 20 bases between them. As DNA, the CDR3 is TGCGCCAGCAGCCGCCCCTCGGTAAGGGGCCTAGAAGCTTTCTTT. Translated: CASSRPSVRGLEAFF.

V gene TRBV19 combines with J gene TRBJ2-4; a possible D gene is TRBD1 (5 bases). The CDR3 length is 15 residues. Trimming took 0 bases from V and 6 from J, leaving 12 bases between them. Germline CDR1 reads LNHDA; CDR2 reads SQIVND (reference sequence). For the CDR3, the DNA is TGTGCCAGTAGTATAGAGGGGCCTGGGATAAACATTCAGTACTTC. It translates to CASSIEGPGINIQYF. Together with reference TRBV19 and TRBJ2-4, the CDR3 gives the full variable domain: DGGITQSPKYLFRKEGQNVTLSCEQNLNHDAMYWYRQDPGQGLRLIYYSQIVNDFQKGDIAEGYSVSREKKESFPLTVTSAQKNPTAFYLCASSIEGPGINIQYFGAGTRLSVL.

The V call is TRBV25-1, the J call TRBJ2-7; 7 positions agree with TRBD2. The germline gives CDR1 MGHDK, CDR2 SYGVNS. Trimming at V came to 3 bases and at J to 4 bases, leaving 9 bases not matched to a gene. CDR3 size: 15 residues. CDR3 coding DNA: TGTGCCAGCAGTGACCCCTCCGGACTAGAATACGAGCAGTACTTC. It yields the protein CASSDPSGLEYEQYF.

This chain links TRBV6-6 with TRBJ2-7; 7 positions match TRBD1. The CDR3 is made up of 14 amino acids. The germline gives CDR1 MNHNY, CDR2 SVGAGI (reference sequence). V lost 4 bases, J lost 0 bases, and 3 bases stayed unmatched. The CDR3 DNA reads TGTGCCAGCAGTTCCGGGACAGCCTCCTACGAGCAGTACTTC. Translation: CASSSGTASYEQYF.

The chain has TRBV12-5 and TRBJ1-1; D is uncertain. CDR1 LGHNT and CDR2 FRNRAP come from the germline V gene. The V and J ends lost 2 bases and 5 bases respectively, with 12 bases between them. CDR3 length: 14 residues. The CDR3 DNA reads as TGTGCTAGTGGTTTGAGGTCGGAGGGAACTGAAGCTTTCTTT. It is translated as CASGLRSEGTEAFF.

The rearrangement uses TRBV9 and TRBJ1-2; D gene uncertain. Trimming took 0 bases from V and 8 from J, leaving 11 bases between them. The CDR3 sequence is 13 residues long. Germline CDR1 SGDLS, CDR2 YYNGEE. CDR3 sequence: CASSVAAHWGYTF. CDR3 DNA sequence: TGTGCCAGCAGCGTAGCTGCTCATTGGGGCTACACCTTC.

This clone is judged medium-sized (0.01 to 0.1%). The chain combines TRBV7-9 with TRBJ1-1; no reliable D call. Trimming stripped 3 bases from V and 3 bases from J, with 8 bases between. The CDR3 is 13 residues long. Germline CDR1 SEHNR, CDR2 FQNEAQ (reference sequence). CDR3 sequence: CASSFVFDTEAFF. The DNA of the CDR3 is TGTGCCAGCAGCTTCGTGTTTGACACTGAAGCTTTCTTT.

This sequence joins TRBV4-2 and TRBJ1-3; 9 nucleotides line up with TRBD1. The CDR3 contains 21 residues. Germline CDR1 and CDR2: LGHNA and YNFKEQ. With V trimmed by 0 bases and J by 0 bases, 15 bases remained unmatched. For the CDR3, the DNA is TGTGCCAGCAGCCAAGAACAGACAGGGGGGGCAAGAATTAGCTCTGGAAACACCATATATTTT. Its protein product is CASSQEQTGGARISSGNTIYF.

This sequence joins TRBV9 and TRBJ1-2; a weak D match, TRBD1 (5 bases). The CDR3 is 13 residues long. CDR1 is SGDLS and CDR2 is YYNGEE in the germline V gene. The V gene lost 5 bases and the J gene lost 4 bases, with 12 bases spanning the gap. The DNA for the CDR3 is TGTGCCAGCAGAGAAGGGGCAAGCTATGGCTACACCTTC. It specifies CASREGASYGYTF.

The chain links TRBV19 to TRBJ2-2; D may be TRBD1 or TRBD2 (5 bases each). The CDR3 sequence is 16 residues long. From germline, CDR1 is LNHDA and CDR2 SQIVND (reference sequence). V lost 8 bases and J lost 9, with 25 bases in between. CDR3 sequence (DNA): TGTGCCAGTGGACTCGGGGCCACTCATGTAAAAAGGGAGCTGTTTTTT. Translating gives CASGLGATHVKRELFF.

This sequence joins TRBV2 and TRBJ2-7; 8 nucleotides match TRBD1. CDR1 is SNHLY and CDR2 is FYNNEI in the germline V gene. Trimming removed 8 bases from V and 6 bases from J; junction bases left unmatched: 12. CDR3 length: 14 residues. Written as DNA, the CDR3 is TGTGCCAGCGGAAGACCGGGACAGGCGGCCGAGCAGTACTTC. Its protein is CASGRPGQAAEQYF.

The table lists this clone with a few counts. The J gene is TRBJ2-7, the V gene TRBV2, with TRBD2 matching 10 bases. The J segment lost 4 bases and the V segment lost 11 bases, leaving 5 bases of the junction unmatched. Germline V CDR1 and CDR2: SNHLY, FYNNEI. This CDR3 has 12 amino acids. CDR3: CAVGLAVYEQYF. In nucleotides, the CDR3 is TGTGCCGTAGGACTAGCGGTGTACGAGCAGTACTTC.

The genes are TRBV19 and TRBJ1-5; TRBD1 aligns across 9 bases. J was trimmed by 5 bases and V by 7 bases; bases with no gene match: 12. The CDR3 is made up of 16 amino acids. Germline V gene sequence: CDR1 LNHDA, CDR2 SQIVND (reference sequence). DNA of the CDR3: TGTGCCAGTACCATAGGACAGGGGAACTCATATCAGCCCCAGCATTTT. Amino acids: CASTIGQGNSYQPQHF. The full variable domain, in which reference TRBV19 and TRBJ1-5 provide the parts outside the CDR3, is DGGITQSPKYLFRKEGQNVTLSCEQNLNHDAMYWYRQDPGQGLRLIYYSQIVNDFQKGDIAEGYSVSREKKESFPLTVTSAQKNPTAFYLCASTIGQGNSYQPQHFGDGTRLSIL.

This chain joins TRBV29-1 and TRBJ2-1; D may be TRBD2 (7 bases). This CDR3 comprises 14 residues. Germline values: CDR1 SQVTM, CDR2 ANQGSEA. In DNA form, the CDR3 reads TGCAGGGTATCTGGGGGGGGGCCTTACAATGAGCAGTTCTTC. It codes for CRVSGGGPYNEQFF.

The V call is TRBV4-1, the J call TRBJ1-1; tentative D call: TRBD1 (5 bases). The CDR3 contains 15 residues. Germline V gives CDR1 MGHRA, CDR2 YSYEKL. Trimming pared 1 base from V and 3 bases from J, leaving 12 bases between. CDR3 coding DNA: TGCGCCAGCAGCCAAGGTGGGACGGAGGACACTGAAGCTTTCTTT. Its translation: CASSQGGTEDTEAFF.

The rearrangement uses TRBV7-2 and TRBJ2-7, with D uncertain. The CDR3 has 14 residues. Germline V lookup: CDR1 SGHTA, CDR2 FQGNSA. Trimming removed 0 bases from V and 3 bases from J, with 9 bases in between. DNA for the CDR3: TGTGCCAGCAGCTTAGCGGCTCTCGGCTACGAGCAGTACTTC. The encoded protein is CASSLAALGYEQYF.

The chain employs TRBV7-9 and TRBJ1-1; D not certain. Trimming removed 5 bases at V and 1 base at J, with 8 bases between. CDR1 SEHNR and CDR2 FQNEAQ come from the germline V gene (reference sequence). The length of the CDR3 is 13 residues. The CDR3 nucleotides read TGTGCCAGCAGCCCGCAGGAGAACACTGAAGCTTTCTTT. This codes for CASSPQENTEAFF.

CDR3 sequence: CASSSLAGVGELFF. The CDR3, as DNA: TGTGCCAGCAGCTCCTTGGCGGGGGTCGGGGAGCTGTTTTTT. The V and J genes are TRBV11-2 and TRBJ2-2, with 7 bases identical to TRBD2. V was clipped by 4 bases and J by 7 bases; unmatched bases: 6. The germline gives CDR1 SGHAT, CDR2 FQNNGV. This CDR3 contains 14 residues.

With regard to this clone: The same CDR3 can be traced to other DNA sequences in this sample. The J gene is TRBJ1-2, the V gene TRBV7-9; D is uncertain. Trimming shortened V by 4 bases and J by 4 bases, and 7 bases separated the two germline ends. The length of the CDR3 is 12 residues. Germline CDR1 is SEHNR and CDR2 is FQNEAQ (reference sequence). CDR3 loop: CASSSDPYGYTF. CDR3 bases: TGTGCCAGCAGCTCGGACCCCTATGGCTACACCTTC.

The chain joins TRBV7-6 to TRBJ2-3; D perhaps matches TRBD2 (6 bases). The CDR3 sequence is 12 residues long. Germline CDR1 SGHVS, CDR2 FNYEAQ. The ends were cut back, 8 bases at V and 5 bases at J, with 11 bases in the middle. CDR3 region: CASGGNRDTQYF. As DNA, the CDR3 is TGTGCCAGCGGGGGGAATAGAGATACGCAGTATTTT.

The CDR3 nucleotides read TGTGCCAGCTCACCACTAGCGGGGGGGCTTCAAGAGACCCAGTACTTC. Residues: CASSPLAGGLQETQYF. The V gene is TRBV18, the J gene TRBJ2-5; 11 positions agree with TRBD2. The CDR3 length is 16 residues. The germline V gene has CDR1 KGHSH and CDR2 LQKENI. V lost 1 base, J lost 2 bases, and 3 bases stayed unmatched.

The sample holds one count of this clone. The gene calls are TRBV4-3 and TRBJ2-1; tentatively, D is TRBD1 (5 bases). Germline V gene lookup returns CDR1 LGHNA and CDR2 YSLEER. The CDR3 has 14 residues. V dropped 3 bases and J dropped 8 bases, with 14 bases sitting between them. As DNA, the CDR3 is TGCGCCAGCAGCCAGTCAGGGCGAAGGGATGAGCAGTTCTTC. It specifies CASSQSGRRDEQFF.

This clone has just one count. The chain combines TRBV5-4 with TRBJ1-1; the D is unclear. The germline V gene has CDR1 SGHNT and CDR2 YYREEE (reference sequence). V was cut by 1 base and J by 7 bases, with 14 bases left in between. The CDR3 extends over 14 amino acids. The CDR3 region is CASSLIWREDEAFF. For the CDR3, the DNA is TGTGCCAGCAGCTTGATTTGGCGGGAAGATGAAGCTTTCTTT.

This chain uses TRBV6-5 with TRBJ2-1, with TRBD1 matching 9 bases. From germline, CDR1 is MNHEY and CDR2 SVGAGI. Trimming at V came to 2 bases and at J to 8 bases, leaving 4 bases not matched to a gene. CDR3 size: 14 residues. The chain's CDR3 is CASSYERTGDEQFF. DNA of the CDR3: TGTGCCAGCAGTTACGAGAGGACAGGGGATGAGCAGTTCTTC.